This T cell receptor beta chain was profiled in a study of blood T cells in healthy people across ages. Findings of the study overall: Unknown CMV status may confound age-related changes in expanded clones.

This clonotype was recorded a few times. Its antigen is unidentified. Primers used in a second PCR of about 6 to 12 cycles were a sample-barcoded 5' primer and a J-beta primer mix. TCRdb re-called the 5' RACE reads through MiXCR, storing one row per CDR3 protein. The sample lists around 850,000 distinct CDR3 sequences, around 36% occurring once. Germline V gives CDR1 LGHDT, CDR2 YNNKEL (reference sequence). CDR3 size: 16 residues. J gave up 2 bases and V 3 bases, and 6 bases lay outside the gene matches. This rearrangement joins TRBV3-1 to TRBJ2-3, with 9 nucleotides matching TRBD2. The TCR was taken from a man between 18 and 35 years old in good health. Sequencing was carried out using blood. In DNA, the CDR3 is TGTGCCAGCAGCCAGGGAGCGGGGGGATACACAGATACGCAGTATTTT. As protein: CASSQGAGGYTDTQYF.